This TCR beta chain was sequenced in a study of OX40 agonist ivuxolimab in advanced cancers. On the study more broadly: Patients received the agonistic anti-OX40 (CD134) antibody ivuxolimab. The study, taken as a whole, reports: The study observed clonal expansion of CD4+ and CD8+ blood T cells by week 6 at 0.1 to 3.0 mg/kg.

V lost 4 bases to trimming and J lost 0 bases, with 14 bases between them. The length of the CDR3 is 16 residues. Germline V lookup: CDR1 SGDLS, CDR2 YYNGEE. For this clone: Its antigen is currently unknown.

Generated by immunoSEQ multiplex PCR, the TCRdb table keeps only in-frame clones and is missing some. The sample shows about 140,000 clones, approximately 90% of them seen only once. The receptor was derived from an adult with an advanced solid tumor such as melanoma, head and neck, liver or kidney cancer. The source material was CD4+ or CD8+ T cells sorted from blood, sampled in a trial of the OX40 agonist ivuxolimab. The J gene is TRBJ1-3, the V gene TRBV9; D gene ambiguous. DNA of the CDR3: TGTGCCAGCAGCTCCCACCGGGTTCTCTCTGGAAACACCATATATTTT. It specifies CASSSHRVLSGNTIYF.